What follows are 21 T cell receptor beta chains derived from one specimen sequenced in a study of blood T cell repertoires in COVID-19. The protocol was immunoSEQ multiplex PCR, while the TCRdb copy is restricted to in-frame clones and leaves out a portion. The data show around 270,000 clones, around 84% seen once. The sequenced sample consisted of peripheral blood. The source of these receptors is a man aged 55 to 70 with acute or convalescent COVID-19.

The CDR3 DNA sequence: TGCGCCAGCAGCCAAGATAACTGGGGCAGGGGCAAATACGAGCAGTACTTC. Protein product: CASSQDNWGRGKYEQYF. The V gene is TRBV4-3, the J gene TRBJ2-7, with a tentative D call TRBD1 (6 bases). The germline V gene has CDR1 LGHNA and CDR2 YSLEER. V was trimmed by 0 bases and J by 4 bases, leaving 19 bases between them. The CDR3 length is 17 residues.

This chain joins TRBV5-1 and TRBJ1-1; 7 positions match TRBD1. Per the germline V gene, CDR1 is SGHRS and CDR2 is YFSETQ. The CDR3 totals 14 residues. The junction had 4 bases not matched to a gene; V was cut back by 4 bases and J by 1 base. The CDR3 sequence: CASSTGTANTEAFF. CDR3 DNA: TGCGCCAGCAGCACCGGGACAGCGAACACTGAAGCTTTCTTT.

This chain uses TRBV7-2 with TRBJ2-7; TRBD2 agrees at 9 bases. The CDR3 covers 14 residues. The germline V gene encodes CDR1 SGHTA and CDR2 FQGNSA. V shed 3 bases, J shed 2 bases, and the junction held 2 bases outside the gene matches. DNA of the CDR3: TGTGCCAGCAGCTTCGGACTAGCGACCTACGAGCAGTACTTC. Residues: CASSFGLATYEQYF.

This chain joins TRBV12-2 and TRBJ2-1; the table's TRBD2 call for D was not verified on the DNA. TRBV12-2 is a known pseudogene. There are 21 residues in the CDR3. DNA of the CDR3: TGTGCAAGTCGCTTAGAGGGTGGGGCGGGGGCGCACCGGCGCTACTACAATGAGCAGTTCTTC. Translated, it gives CASRLEGGAGAHRRYYNEQFF.

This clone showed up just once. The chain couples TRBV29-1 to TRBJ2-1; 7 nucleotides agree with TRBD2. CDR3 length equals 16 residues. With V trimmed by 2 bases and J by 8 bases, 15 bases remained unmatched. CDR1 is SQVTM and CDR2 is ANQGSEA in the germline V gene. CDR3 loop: CSVERPFFRGEHEQFF. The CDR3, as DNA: TGCAGCGTTGAACGACCGTTTTTTCGGGGGGAACATGAGCAGTTCTTC.

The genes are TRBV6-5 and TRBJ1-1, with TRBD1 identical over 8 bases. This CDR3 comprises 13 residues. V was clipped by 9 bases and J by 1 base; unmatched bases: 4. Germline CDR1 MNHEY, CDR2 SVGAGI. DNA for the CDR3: TGTGCCAGTCGACAGGGGACGAACACTGAAGCTTTCTTT. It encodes CASRQGTNTEAFF.

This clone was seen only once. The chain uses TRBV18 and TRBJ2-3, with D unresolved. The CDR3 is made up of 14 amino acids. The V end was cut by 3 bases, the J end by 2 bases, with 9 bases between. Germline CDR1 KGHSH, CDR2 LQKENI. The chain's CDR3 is CASSPLADTDTQYF. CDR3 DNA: TGTGCCAGCTCACCTTTGGCGGACACAGATACGCAGTATTTT.

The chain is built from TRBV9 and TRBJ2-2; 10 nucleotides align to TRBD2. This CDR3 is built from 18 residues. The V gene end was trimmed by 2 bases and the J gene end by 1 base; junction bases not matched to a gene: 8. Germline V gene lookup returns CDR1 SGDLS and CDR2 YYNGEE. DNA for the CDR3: TGTGCCAGCAGCGTGCGGCTAGCGGGGGCCAAGAACACCGGGGAGCTGTTTTTT. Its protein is CASSVRLAGAKNTGELFF.

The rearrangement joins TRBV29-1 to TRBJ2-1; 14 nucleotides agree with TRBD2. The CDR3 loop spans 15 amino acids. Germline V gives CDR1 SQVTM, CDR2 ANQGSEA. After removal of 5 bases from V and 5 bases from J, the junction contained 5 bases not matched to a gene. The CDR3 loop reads CSVSGTSGGHNEQFF. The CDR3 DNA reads TGCAGCGTTTCAGGGACTAGCGGGGGACACAATGAGCAGTTCTTC.

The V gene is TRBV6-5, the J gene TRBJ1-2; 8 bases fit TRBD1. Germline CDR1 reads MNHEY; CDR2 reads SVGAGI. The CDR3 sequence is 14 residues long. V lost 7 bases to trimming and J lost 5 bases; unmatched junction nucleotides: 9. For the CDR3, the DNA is TGTGCCAGCACGGGGCAGGGGGCTCGGTATGGCTACACCTTC. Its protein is CASTGQGARYGYTF.

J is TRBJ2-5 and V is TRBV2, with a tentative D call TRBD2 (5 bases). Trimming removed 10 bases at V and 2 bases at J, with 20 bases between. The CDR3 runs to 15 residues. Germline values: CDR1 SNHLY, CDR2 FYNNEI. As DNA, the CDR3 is TGTGCCACCACAAGTACGGGGAGCCTTCAAGAGACCCAGTACTTC. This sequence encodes CATTSTGSLQETQYF.

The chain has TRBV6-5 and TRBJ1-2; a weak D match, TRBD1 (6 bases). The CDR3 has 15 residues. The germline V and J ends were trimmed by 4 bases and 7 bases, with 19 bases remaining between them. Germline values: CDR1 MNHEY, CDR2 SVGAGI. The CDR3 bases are TGTGCCAGCAGTTGGAGTCGGTCAGGGGAAGGTGGCTACACCTTC. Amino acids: CASSWSRSGEGGYTF.

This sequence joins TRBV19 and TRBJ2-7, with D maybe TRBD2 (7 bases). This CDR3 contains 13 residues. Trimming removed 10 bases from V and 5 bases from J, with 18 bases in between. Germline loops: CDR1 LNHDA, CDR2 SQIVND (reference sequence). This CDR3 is CATADGGPNEQYF. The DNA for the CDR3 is TGTGCCACAGCGGACGGGGGGCCTAACGAGCAGTACTTC.

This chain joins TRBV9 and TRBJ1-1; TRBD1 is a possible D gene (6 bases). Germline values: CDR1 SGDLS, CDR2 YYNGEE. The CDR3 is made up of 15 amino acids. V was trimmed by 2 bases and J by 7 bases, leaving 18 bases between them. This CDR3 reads CASSVVTGFPGEAFF. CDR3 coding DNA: TGTGCCAGCAGCGTCGTTACAGGGTTTCCAGGTGAAGCTTTCTTT. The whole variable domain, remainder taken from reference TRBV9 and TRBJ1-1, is DSGVTQTPKHLITATGQRVTLRCSPRSGDLSVYWYQQSLDQGLQFLIQYYNGEERAKGNILERFSAQQFPDLHSELNLSSLELGDSALYFCASSVVTGFPGEAFFGQGTRLTVV.

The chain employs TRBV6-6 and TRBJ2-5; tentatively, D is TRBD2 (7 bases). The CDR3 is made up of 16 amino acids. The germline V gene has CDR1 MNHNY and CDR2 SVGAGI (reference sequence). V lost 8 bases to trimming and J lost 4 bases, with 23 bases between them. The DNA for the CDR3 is TGTGCCAGCTTCCCCACTAGGGGGGAGCGGGGAGAGACCCAGTACTTC. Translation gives CASFPTRGERGETQYF.

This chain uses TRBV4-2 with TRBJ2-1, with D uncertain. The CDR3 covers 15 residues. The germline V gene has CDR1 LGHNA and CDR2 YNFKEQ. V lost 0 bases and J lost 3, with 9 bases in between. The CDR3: CASSQDLRNYNEQFF. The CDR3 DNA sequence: TGTGCCAGCAGCCAAGATCTCAGGAACTACAATGAGCAGTTCTTC.

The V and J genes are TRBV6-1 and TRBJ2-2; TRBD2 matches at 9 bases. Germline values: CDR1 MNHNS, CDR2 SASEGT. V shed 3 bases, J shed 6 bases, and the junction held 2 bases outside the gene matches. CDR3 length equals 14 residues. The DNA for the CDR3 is TGTGCCAGCAGTGATAGCGGGGGCCCCGGGGAGCTGTTTTTT. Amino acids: CASSDSGGPGELFF.

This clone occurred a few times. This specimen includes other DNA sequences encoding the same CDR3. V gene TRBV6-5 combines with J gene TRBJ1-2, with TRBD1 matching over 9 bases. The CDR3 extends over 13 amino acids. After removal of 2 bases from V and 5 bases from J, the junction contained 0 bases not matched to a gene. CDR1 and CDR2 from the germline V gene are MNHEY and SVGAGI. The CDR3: CASSYDRGYGYTF. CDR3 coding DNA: TGTGCCAGCAGTTACGACAGGGGGTATGGCTACACCTTC.

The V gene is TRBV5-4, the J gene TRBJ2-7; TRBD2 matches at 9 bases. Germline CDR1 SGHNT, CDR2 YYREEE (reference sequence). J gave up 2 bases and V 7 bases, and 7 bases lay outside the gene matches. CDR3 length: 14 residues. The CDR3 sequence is CASRVSGSPYEQYF. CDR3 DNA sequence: TGTGCCAGCCGTGTTAGCGGGAGTCCCTACGAGCAGTACTTC.

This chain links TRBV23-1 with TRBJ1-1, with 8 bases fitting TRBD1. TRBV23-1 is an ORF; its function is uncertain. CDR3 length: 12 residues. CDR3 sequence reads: CAVDRGWAEAFF. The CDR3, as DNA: TGCGCAGTAGACAGGGGTTGGGCTGAAGCTTTCTTT.

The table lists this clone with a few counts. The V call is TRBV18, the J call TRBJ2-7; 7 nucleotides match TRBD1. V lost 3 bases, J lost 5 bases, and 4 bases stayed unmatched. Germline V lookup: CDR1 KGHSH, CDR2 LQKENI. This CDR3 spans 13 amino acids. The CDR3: CASSPQGQHEQYF. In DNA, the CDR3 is TGTGCCAGCTCACCTCAGGGACAGCACGAGCAGTACTTC.